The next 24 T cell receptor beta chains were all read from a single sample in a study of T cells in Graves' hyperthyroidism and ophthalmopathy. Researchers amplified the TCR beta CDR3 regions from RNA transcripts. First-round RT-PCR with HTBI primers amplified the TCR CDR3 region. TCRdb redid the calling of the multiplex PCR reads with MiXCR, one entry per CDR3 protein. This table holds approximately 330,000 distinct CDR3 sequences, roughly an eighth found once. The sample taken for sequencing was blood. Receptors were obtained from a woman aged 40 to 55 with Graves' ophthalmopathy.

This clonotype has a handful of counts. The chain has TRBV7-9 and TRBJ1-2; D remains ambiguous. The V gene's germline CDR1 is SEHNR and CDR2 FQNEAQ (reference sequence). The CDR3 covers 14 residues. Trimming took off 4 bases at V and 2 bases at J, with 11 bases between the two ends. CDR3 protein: CASSSPDRNYGYTF. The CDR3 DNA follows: TGTGCCAGCAGCTCCCCGGACCGCAACTATGGCTACACCTTC.

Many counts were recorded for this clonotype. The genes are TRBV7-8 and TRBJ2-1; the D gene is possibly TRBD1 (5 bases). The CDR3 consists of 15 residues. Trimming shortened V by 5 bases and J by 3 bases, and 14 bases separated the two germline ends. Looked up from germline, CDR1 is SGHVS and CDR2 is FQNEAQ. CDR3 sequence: CASSLSGANYNEQFF. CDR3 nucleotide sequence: TGTGCCAGCAGCCTCAGTGGGGCTAACTACAATGAGCAGTTCTTC.

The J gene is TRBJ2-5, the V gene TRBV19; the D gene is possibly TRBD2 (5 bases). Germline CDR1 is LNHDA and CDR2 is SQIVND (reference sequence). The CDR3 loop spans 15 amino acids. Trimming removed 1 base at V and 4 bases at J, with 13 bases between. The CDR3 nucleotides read TGTGCCAGTAGTATAGTAGAAGAGGGCGGAGAGACCCAGTACTTC. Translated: CASSIVEEGGETQYF.

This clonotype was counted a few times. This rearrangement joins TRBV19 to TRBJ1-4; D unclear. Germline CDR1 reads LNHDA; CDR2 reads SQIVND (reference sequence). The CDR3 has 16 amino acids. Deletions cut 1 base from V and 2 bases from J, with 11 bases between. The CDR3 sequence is CASSIAGLETNEKLFF. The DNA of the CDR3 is TGTGCCAGTAGTATAGCTGGACTTGAGACTAATGAAAAACTGTTTTTT.

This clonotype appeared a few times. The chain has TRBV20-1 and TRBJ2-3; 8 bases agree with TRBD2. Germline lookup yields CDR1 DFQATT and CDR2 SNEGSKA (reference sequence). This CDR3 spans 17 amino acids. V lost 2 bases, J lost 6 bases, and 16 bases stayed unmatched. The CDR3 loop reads CSARPPRQAGVYDTQYF. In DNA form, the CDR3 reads TGCAGTGCTAGACCTCCAAGGCAAGCGGGGGTTTATGATACGCAGTATTTT.

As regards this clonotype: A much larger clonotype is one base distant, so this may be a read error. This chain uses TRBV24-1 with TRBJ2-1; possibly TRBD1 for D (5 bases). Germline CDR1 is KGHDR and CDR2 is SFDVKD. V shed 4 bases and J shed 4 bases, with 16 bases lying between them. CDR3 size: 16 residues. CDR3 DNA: TGTGCCACCAGTGACCACGCAAGGGGCTTTTACAATGAGCAGTTCTTC. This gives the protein CATSDHARGFYNEQFF.

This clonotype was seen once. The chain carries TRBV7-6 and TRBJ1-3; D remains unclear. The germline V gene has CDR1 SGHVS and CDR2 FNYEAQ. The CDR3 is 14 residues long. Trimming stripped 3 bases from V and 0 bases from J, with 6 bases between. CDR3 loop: CASSFPGSGNTIYF. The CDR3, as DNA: TGTGCCAGCAGCTTTCCAGGCTCTGGAAACACCATATATTTT.

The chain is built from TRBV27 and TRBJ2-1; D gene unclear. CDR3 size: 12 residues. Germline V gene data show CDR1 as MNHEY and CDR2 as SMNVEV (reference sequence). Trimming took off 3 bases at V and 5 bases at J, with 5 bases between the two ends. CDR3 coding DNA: TGTGCCAGCAGTTTTGGCAACAATGAGCAGTTCTTC. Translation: CASSFGNNEQFF.

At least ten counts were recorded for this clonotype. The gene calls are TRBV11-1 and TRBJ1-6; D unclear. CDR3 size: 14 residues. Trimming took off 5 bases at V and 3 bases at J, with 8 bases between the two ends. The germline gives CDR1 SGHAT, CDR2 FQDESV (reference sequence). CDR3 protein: CASSADIYNSPLHF. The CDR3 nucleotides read TGTGCCAGCAGCGCAGACATCTATAATTCACCCCTCCACTTT.

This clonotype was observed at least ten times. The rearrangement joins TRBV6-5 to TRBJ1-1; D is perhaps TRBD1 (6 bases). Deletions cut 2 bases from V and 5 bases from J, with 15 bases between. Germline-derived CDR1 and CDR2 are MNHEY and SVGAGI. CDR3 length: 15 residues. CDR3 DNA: TGTGCCAGCAGTTACGGGACACCTCGGCTAACTGAAGCTTTCTTT. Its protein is CASSYGTPRLTEAFF.

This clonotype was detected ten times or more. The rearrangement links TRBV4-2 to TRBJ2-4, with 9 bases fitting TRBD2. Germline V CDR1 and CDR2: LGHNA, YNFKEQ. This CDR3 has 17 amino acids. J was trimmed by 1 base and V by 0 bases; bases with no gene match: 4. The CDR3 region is CASSQDASGGAKNIQYF. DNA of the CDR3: TGTGCCAGCAGCCAAGATGCGAGCGGGGGGGCCAAAAACATTCAGTACTTC.

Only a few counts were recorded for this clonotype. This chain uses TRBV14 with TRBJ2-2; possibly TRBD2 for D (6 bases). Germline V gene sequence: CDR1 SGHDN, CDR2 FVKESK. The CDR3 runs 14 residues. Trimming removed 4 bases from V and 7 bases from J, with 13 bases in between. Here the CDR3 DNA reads TGTGCCAGCAGCCCAAGACTAGGAGGCGGGGAGCTGTTTTTT. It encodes CASSPRLGGGELFF.

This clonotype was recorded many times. CDR3 loop: CASSFSPGTRPREQFF. CDR3 nucleotides: TGTGCCAGCAGTTTTTCGCCTGGGACTCGACCCAGGGAGCAGTTCTTC. The J gene is TRBJ2-1, the V gene TRBV12-3 or TRBV12-4, with D perhaps matching TRBD2 (6 bases). This CDR3 is built from 16 residues. V gave up 3 bases and J gave up 10 bases, with 22 bases separating them.

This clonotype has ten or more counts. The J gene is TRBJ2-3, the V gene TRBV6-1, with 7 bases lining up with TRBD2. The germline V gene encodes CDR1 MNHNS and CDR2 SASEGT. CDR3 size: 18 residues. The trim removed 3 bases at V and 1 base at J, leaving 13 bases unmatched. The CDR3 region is CASSESERGGLGTDTQYF. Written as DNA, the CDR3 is TGTGCCAGCAGTGAGTCAGAGCGGGGAGGTCTTGGCACAGATACGCAGTATTTT.

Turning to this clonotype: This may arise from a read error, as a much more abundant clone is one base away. CDR3 DNA sequence: TGTGCCAGCAGTTCAGGGAGAGGGGGCGTCACTGAAGCTTTCTTT. Translation: CASSSGRGGVTEAFF. The genes are TRBV12-3 or TRBV12-4 and TRBJ1-1; 7 bases match TRBD1. Germline trimming cut 4 bases from V and 4 bases from J; bases unmatched to any gene: 9. This CDR3 comprises 15 residues.

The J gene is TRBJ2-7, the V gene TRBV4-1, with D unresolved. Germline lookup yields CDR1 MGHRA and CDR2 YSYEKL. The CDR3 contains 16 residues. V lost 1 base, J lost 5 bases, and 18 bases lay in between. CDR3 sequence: CASSQAGLAFRDEQYF. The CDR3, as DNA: TGCGCCAGCAGCCAAGCCGGCTTAGCTTTTCGCGACGAGCAGTACTTC.

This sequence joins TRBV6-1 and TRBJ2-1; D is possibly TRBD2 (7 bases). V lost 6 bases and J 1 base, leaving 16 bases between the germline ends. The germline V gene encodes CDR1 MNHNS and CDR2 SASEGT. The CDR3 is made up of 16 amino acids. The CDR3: CASSALGGASYNEQFF. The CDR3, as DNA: TGTGCCAGCAGCGCACTAGGGGGGGCATCCTACAATGAGCAGTTCTTC.

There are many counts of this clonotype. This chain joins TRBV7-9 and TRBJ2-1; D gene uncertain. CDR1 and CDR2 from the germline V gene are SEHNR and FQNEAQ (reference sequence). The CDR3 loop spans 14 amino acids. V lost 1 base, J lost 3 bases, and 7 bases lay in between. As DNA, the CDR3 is TGTGCCAGCAGCTTAGATGGGTTCTACAATGAGCAGTTCTTC. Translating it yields CASSLDGFYNEQFF.

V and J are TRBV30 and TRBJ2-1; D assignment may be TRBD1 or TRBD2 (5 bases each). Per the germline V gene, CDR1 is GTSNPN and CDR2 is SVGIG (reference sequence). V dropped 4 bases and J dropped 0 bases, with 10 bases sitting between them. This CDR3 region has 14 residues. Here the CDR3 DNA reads TGTGCCTGGAAGGGACCCAGCTCCTACAATGAGCAGTTCTTC. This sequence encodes CAWKGPSSYNEQFF. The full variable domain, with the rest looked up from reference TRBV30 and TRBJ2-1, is SQTIHQWPATLVQPVGSPLSLECTVEGTSNPNLYWYRQAAGRGLQLLFYSVGIGQISSEVPQNLSASRPQDRQFILSSKKLLLSDSGFYLCAWKGPSSYNEQFFGPGTRLTVL.

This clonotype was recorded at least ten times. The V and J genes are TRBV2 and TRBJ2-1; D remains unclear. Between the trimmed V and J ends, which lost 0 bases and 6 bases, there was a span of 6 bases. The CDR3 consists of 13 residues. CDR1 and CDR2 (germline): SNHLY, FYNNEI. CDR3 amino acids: CASSEAYLNEQFF. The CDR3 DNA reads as TGTGCCAGCAGTGAAGCCTACCTCAATGAGCAGTTCTTC.

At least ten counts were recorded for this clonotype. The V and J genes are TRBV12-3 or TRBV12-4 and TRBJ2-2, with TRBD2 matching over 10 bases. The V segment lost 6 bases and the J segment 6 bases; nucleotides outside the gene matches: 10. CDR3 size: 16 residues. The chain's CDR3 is CASREREGPYAGELFF. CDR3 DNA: TGTGCCAGCAGGGAGCGGGAGGGCCCTTATGCCGGGGAGCTGTTTTTT.

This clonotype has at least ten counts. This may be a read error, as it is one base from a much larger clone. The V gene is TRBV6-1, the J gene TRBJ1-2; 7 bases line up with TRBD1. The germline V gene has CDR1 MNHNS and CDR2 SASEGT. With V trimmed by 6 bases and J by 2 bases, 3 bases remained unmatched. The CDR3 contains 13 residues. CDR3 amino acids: CASRLQGNYGYTF. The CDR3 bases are TGTGCCAGCAGATTACAGGGGAACTATGGCTACACCTTC.

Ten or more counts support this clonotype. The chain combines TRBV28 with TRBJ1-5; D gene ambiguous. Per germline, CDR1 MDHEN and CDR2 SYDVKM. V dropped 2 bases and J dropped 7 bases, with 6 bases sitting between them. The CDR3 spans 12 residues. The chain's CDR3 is CASSLRRQPQHF. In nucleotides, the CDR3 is TGTGCCAGCAGTTTAAGGAGGCAGCCCCAGCATTTT. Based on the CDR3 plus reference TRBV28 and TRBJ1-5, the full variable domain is DVKVTQSSRYLVKRTGEKVFLECVQDMDHENMFWYRQDPGLGLRLIYFSYDVKMKEKGDIPEGYSVSREKKERFSLILESASTNQTSMYLCASSLRRQPQHFGDGTRLSIL.

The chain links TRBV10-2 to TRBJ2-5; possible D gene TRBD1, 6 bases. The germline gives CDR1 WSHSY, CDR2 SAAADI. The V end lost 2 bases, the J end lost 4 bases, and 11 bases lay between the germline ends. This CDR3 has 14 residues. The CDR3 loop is CASSEVQGRETQYF. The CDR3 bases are TGCGCCAGCAGTGAGGTTCAGGGGAGAGAGACCCAGTACTTC.